The 3 T cell receptor beta chains below come from one sample, sequenced in a study of shared clonotypes between healthy human individuals. Some clones are missing from TCRdb's copy, which holds only in-frame ones; the method was immunoSEQ multiplex PCR. The sample holds about 600,000 clones, around 97% seen once. What was sequenced was naive CD4+ T cells sorted from blood. The subset: CD45RA+ positively selected. The receptor set was obtained from a woman in her 30s in good health.

The chain is built from TRBV5-1 and TRBJ1-2, with D unresolved. The CDR3 is 14 residues long. Germline CDR1 SGHRS, CDR2 YFSETQ. V was pared by 0 bases and J by 1 base, with 7 bases between. Written as DNA, the CDR3 is TGCGCCAGCAGCTTGGACAGACTTAACTATGGCTACACCTTC. This codes for CASSLDRLNYGYTF.

The CDR3 nucleotides are TGTGCCAGCACCTCCCGGGACATTAAGGCCAATGAGCAGTTCTTC. Protein sequence: CASTSRDIKANEQFF. The chain joins TRBV21-1 to TRBJ2-1; TRBD1 was called by the table and not checked on the DNA. TRBV21-1 is a pseudogene segment. The CDR3 totals 15 residues.

This clone was recorded only once. This chain joins TRBV4-1 and TRBJ1-2; D perhaps matches TRBD1 (6 bases). Per the germline V gene, CDR1 is MGHRA and CDR2 is YSYEKL. The length of the CDR3 is 18 residues. The ends were cut back, 2 bases at V and 4 bases at J, with 23 bases in the middle. CDR3 DNA: TGCGCCAGCAGCCAACCGGGACAAAAGGGGTTGCCACGCTATGGCTACACCTTC. As protein: CASSQPGQKGLPRYGYTF.